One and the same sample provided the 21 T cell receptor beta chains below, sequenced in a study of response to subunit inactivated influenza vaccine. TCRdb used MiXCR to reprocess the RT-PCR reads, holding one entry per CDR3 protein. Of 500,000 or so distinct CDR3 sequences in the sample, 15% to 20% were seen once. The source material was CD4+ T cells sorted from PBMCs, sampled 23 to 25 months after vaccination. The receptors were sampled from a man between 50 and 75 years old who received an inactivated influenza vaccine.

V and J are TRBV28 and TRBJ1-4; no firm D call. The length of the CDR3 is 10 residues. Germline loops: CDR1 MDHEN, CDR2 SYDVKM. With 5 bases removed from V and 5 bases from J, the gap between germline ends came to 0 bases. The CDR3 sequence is CASSNEKLFF. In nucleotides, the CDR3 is TGTGCCAGCAGTAATGAAAAACTGTTTTTT. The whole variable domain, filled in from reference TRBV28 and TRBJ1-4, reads DVKVTQSSRYLVKRTGEKVFLECVQDMDHENMFWYRQDPGLGLRLIYFSYDVKMKEKGDIPEGYSVSREKKERFSLILESASTNQTSMYLCASSNEKLFFGSGTQLSVL.

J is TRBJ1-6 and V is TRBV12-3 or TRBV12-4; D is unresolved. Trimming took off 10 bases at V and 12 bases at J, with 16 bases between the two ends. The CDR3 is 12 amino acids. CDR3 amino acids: CATAESLGPLHF. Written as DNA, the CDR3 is TGTGCCACGGCCGAGAGCCTAGGACCCCTCCACTTT.

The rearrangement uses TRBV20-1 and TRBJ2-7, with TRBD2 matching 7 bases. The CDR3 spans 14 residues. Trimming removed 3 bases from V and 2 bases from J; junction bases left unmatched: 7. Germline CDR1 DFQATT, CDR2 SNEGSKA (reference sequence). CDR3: CSARSGLAAYEQYF. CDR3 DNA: TGCAGTGCTAGGTCGGGGCTAGCGGCCTACGAGCAGTACTTC.

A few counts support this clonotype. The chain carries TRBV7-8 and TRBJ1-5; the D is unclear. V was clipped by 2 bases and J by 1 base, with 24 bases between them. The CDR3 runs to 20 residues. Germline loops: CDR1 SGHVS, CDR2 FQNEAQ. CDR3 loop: CASSLRPGDDEGQSNQPQHF. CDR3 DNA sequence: TGTGCCAGCAGCTTAAGGCCCGGAGACGATGAAGGCCAAAGCAATCAGCCCCAGCATTTT.

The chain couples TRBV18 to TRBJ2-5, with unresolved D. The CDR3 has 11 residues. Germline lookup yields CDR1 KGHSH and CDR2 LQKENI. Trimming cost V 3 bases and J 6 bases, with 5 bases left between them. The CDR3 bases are TGTGCCAGCTCACCCCAGCAGACCCAGTACTTC. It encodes CASSPQQTQYF.

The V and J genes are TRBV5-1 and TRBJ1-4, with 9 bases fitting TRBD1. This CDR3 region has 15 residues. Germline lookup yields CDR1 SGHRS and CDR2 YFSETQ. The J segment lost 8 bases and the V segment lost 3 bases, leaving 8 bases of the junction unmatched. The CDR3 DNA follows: TGCGCCAGCAGCTCGGAGGGACAGGGATGGGAAAAACTGTTTTTT. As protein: CASSSEGQGWEKLFF.

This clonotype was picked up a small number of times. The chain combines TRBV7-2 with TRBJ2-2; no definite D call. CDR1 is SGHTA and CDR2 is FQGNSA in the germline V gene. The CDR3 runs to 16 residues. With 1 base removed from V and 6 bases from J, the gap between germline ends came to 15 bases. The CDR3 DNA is TGTGCCAGCAGCTTAGGTCGCAGGCAATTCCCCGGGGAGCTGTTTTTT. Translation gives CASSLGRRQFPGELFF.

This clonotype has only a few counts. CDR3 sequence: CASSPGRTRVEYTEAFF. The CDR3 nucleotides are TGCGCCAGCAGCCCCGGGCGGACACGGGTGGAGTACACTGAAGCTTTCTTT. The V gene is TRBV5-1, the J gene TRBJ1-1; D perhaps matches TRBD1 (5 bases). The CDR3 extends over 17 amino acids. Trimming cost V 4 bases and J 3 bases, with 22 bases left between them. The germline gives CDR1 SGHRS, CDR2 YFSETQ.

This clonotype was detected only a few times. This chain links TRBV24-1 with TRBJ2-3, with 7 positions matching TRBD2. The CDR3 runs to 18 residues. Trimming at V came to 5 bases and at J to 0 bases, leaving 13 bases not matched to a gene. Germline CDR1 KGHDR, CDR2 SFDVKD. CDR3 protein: CATSGRPPSGSSTDTQYF. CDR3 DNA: TGTGCCACCAGTGGGCGGCCACCTAGCGGATCTAGCACAGATACGCAGTATTTT.

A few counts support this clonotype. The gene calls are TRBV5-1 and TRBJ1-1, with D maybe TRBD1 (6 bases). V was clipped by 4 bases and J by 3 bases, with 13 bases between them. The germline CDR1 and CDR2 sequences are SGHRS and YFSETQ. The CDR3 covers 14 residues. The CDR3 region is CASSIQQGYTEAFF. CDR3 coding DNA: TGCGCCAGCAGCATTCAACAGGGTTACACTGAAGCTTTCTTT.

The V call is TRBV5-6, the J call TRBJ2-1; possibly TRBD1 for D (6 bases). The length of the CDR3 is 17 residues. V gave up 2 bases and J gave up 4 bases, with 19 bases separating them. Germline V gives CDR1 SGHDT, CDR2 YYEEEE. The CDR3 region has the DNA TGTGCCAGCAGCTTAGGGCCCCCCGGCAGGGGTTACAATGAGCAGTTCTTC. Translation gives CASSLGPPGRGYNEQFF.

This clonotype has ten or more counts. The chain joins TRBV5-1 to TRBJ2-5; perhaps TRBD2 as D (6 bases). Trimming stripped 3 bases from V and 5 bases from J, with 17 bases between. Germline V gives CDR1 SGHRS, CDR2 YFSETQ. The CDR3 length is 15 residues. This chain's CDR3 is CASSWGNAGMETQYF. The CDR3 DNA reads TGCGCCAGCAGCTGGGGAAACGCGGGGATGGAGACCCAGTACTTC. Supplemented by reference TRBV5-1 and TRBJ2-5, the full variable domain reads KAGVTQTPRYLIKTRGQQVTLSCSPISGHRSVSWYQQTPGQGLQFLFEYFSETQRNKGNFPGRFSGRQFSNSRSEMNVSTLELGDSALYLCASSWGNAGMETQYFGPGTRLLVL.

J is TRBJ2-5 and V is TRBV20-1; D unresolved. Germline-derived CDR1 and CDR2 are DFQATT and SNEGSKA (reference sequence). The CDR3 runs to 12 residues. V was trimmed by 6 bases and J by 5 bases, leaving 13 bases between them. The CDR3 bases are TGCAGTGCCAATAGGCTTTCGGAGACCCAGTACTTC. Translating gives CSANRLSETQYF.

CDR3: CASSEGAQADTQYF. The CDR3 coding sequence is TGTGCCAGCAGTGAAGGGGCCCAGGCAGATACGCAGTATTTT. The chain employs TRBV25-1 and TRBJ2-3, with D perhaps matching TRBD1 (5 bases). Germline lookup yields CDR1 MGHDK and CDR2 SYGVNS. CDR3 size: 14 residues. The ends were cut back, 2 bases at V and 4 bases at J, with 10 bases in the middle. The whole variable domain, remainder taken from reference TRBV25-1 and TRBJ2-3, is EADIYQTPRYLVIGTGKKITLECSQTMGHDKMYWYQQDPGMELHLIHYSYGVNSTEKGDLSSESTVSRIRTEHFPLTLESARPSHTSQYLCASSEGAQADTQYFGPGTRLTVL.

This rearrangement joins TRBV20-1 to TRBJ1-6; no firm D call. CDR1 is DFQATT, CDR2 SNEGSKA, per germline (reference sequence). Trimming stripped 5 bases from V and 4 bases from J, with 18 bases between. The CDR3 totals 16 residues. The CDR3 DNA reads TGCAGTGCTCGTAAACTAACCCGAGGGTATAATTCACCCCTCCACTTT. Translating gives CSARKLTRGYNSPLHF.

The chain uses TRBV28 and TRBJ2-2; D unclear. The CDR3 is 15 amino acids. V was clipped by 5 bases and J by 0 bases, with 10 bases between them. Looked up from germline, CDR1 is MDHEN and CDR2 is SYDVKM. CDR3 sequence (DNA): TGTGCCAGCAGTACTATAACACCGAACACCGGGGAGCTGTTTTTT. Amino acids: CASSTITPNTGELFF.

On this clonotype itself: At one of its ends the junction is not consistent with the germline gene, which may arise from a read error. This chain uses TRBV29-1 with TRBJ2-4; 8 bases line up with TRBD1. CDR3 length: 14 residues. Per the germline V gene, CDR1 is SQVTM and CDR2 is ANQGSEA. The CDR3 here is CSVAFRTGQNIQCF. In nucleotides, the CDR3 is TGCAGCGTAGCCTTTAGGACAGGGCAGAACATTCAGTGCTTC.

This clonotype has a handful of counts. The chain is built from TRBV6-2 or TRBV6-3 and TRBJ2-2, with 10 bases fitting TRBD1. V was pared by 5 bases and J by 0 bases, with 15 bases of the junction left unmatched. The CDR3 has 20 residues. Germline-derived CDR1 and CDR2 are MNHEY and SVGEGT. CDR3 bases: TGTGCCAGCAGTCCAGACTATCGACAGGGGGCCGGCCCGAACACCGGGGAGCTGTTTTTT. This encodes CASSPDYRQGAGPNTGELFF.

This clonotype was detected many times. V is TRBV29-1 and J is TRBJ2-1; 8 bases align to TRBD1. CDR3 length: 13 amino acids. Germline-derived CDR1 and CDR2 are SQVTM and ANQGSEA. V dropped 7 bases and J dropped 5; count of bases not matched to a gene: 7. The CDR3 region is CSAGDRNNNEQFF. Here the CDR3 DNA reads TGCAGCGCCGGGGACAGGAACAACAATGAGCAGTTCTTC.

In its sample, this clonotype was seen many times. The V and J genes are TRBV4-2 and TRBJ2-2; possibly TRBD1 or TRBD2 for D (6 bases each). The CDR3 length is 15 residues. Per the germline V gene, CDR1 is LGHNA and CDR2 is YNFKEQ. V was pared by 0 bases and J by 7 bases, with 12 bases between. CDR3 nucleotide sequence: TGTGCCAGCAGCCAAGAGGTCAGGGGAGGCGGGGAGCTGTTTTTT. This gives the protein CASSQEVRGGGELFF.

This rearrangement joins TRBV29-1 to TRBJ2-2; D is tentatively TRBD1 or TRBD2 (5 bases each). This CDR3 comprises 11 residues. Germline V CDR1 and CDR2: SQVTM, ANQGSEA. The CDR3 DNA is TGCGGGACCGGTGGCACCGGGGAGCTGTTTTTT. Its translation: CGTGGTGELFF.